This T cell receptor beta chain was sequenced for a study of cytomegalovirus exposure and HLA in healthy donors. In this sample, this clone turned up a few times. The PCR made use of 60 Vbeta and 13 Jbeta primers. This table comes from immunoSEQ multiplex PCR, and its TCRdb copy is limited to in-frame clones, with some not included. Altogether about 140,000 clones are present, 70% to 85% being singletons, with the ten largest covering less than 2%. Germline V gene lookup returns CDR1 SGHVS and CDR2 FQNEAQ. This CDR3 spans 14 amino acids. With 6 bases removed from V and 5 bases from J, the gap between germline ends came to 16 bases.

This chain joins TRBV7-8 and TRBJ1-2, with a possible D match to TRBD1 (5 bases). Sequencing used PBMCs. This clonotype originated in a man in his forties in good health and CMV-seronegative. CDR3 nucleotides: TGTGCCAGCAGTAGGGGCGTGGGGTTTTATGGCTACACCTTC. It codes for CASSRGVGFYGYTF.